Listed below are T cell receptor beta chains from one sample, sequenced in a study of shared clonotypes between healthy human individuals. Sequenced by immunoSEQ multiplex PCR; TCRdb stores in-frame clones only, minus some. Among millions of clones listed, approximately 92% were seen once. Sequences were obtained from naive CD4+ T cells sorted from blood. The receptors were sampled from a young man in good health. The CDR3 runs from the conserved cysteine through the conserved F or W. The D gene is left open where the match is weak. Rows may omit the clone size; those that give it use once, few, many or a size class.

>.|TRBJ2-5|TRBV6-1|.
TGTGCCAGCAGTGAATCCCAAGAGACCCAGTACTTC
CASSESQETQYF
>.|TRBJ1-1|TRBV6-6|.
TGTGCCAGCCGGACATCCATGAACACTGAAGCTTTCTTT
CASRTSMNTEAFF
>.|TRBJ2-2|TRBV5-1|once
TGCGCCAGCAGCCCCCGACCCAATACCGGGGAGCTGTTTTTT
CASSPRPNTGELFF
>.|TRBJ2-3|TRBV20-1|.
TGCAGGCTAGAGGATCTGGATACGCAGTATTTT
CRLEDLDTQYF
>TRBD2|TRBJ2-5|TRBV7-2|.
TGTGCCAGCAGCTTTTCCGCGGGAGGGCCGGAGACCCAGTACTTC
CASSFSAGGPETQYF
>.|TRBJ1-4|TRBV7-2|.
TGTGCCAGCAGCTTATCCCCAGGGTATGAAAAACTGTTTTTT
CASSLSPGYEKLFF
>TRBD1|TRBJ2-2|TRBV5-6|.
TGTGCCAGCAGCTTCCCCTTGGGGACAGGCGACACCGGGGAGCTGTTTTTT
CASSFPLGTGDTGELFF
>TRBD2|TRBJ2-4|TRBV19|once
TGTGCCAGTAGTGCGGGGGGGCTTGCCAAAAACATTCAGTACTTC
CASSAGGLAKNIQYF
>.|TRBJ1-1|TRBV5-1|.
TGCGCCAGCAGAATAACTTCACAGGGGAACACTGAAGCTTTCTTT
CASRITSQGNTEAFF
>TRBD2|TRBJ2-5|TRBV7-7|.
TGTGCTAGCAGCTTACTAGCGGGGGGGCAAGAGACCCAGTACTTC
CASSLLAGGQETQYF
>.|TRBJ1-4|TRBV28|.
TGTGCCAGCAGTCAAATGACAGGCTTGAATGAAAAACTGTTTTTT
CASSQMTGLNEKLFF
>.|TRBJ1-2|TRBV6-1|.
TGTGCCAGCAAAATCGGGGTATTCTATGGCTACACCTTC
CASKIGVFYGYTF
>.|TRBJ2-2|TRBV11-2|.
TGTGCCAGCAGCCCCAACAAGGGGCAGGTTAACACCGGGGAGCTGTTTTTT
CASSPNKGQVNTGELFF
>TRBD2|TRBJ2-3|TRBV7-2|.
TGTGCCAGCAGTCCTAGCGGGAGTTTCGCAGATACGCAGTATTTT
CASSPSGSFADTQYF
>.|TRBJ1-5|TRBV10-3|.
TGTGCCATCAGTGAGAAGAAAGGGATCCAGCCCCAGCATTTT
CAISEKKGIQPQHF
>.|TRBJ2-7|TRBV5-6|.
TGTGCCAGCAGTGTTGATGGTGGCGACCCTGGGTACTTC
CASSVDGGDPGYF
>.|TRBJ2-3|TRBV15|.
TGTGCCACCAGCATTACTCCTTTTGACACAGATACGCAGTATTTT
CATSITPFDTDTQYF
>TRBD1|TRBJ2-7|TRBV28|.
TGTGCCAGCAGCCCCGGGACAGGGATTAGCTACGAGCAGTACTTC
CASSPGTGISYEQYF
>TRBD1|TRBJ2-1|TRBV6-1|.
TGTGCCAGCAGTGAAGCCGGGACAGCCTTCAATGAGCAGTTCTTC
CASSEAGTAFNEQFF
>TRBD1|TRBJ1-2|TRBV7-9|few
TGTGCCAGCCCCGACGCACAGGGGAACTTTGGCTACACCTTC
CASPDAQGNFGYTF
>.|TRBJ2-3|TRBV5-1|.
TGCGCCAGCAGGCAGGGGACAGATACGCAGTATTTT
CASRQGTDTQYF
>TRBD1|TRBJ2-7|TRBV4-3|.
TGCGCCAGCAGCCAATTTACAGGGGGCTCCTACGAGCAGTACTTC
CASSQFTGGSYEQYF
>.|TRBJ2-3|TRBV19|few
TGTGCCAGTAGTATCCCGCACGACCGGGATACGCAGTATTTT
CASSIPHDRDTQYF
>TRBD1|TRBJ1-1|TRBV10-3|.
TGTGCCATCAGTGGGACAGGGGGGGGCACTGAAGCTTTCTTT
CAISGTGGGTEAFF
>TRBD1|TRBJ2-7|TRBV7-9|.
TGTGCCAGCAGCTTACGGACAGGGGGCGCAGATGGCTCCTACGAGCAGTACTTC
CASSLRTGGADGSYEQYF
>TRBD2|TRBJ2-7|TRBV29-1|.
TGCAGCGTTGAAGGACTAGCGGACGGCTACGAGCAGTACTTC
CSVEGLADGYEQYF
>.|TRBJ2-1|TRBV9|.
TGTGCCAGCAGTTTAGGGGAGTCTGAGCAGTTCTTC
CASSLGESEQFF
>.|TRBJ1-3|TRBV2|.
TGTGCCAGCAGGCTAGACAGAGCTGGAAACACCATATATTTT
CASRLDRAGNTIYF
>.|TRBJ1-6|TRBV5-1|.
TGCGCCAGCAGCTCCCATATGAGAGCTGCGGCGGATTCACCCCTCCACTTT
CASSSHMRAAADSPLHF
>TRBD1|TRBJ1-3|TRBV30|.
TGTGCCTGGACGCAGGGGGAAGCCGGAAACACCATATATTTT
CAWTQGEAGNTIYF
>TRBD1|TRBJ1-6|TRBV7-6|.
TGTGCCAGCAGCTTAGCGGTCATACAGGGGGCGCAGGATTCACCCCTCCACTTT
CASSLAVIQGAQDSPLHF
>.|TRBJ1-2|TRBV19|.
TGTGCCAGTAGTATGGCTAAAGCTAACTATGGCTACACCTTC
CASSMAKANYGYTF
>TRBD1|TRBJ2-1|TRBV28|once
TGTGCCAGCAGCGCACCGGGACAGGCAAGCTCCTACAATGAGCAGTTCTTC
CASSAPGQASSYNEQFF
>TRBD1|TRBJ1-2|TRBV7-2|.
TGTGCCAGCAGCGGTCGGGACAGGCGTACTAACTATGGCTACACCTTC
CASSGRDRRTNYGYTF
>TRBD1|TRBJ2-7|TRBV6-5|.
TGTGCCAGCAGTGGGGACAGTGTTTACTACGAGCAGTACTTC
CASSGDSVYYEQYF
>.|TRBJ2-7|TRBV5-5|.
TGTGCCAGCAGCCACCGACAGACGGAGGACGAGCAGTACTTC
CASSHRQTEDEQYF
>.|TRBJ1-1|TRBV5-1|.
TGCGCCAGCAGCTTGATGGACAGAGACCCTGAAGCTTTCTTT
CASSLMDRDPEAFF
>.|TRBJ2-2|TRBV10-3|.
TGTGCCATCAGTGTGAGGGGAGTCAACACCGGGGAGCTGTTTTTT
CAISVRGVNTGELFF
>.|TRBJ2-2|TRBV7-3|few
TGTGCCAGCAGCCAAGGGGAAGCCGGGGAGCTGTTTTTT
CASSQGEAGELFF
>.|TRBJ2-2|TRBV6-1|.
TGTGCCAGCAGCCAGACGCTTTCAAACACCGGGGAGCTGTTTTTT
CASSQTLSNTGELFF
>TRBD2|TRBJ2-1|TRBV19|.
TGTGCCAGTAGTCCCCTAGCGGGGTCTTCCAATGAGCAGTTCTTC
CASSPLAGSSNEQFF
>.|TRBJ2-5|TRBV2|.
TGTGCCAGCAGTTCCCGGGGATTCGGCCAAGAGACCCAGTACTTC
CASSSRGFGQETQYF
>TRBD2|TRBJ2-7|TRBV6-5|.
TGTGCCAGTCCGCGTGGGGCGGGGGACTCCTACGAGCAGTACTTC
CASPRGAGDSYEQYF
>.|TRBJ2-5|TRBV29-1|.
TGCAGCGTTGAAGATGATCTGGTCAGAGAGACCCAGTACTTC
CSVEDDLVRETQYF
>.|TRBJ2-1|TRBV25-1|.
TGTGCCAGCAGTGAGAGAGAGGGGAGGAGGGAGCAGTTCTTC
CASSEREGRREQFF
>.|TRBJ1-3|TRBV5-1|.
TGCGCCAGCAGCCCTGGCACTGGAAACACCATATATTTT
CASSPGTGNTIYF
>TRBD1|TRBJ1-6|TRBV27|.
TGTGCCAGCAGCTCGACAGGGTATGGCAATTCACCCCTCCACTTT
CASSSTGYGNSPLHF
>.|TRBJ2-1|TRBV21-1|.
TGTGCCAGCAGCAAAGCTTGGGCATTCGGGCAGTTCTTC
CASSKAWAFGQFF
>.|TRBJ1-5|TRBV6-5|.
TGTGCCAGCAGAGCGGACAGAATTAGCAATCAGCCCCAGCATTTT
CASRADRISNQPQHF
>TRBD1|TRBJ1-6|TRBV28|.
TGTGCCAGCAGTGGGGGGACAGGGCTTAATTCACCCCTCCACTTT
CASSGGTGLNSPLHF
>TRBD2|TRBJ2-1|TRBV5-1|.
TGCGCCAGCAGCTCAACCGGGACTAGCGGGAGTCATGAGCAGTTCTTC
CASSSTGTSGSHEQFF
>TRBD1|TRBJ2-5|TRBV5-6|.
TGTGCCAGCAGCCTGGGACAGAAACAAGAGACCCAGTACTTC
CASSLGQKQETQYF
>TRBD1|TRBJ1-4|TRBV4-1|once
TGCGCCAGCAGCCAAGTTCAGGGGGCTGTCACTAATGAAAAACTGTTTTTT
CASSQVQGAVTNEKLFF
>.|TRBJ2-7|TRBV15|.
TGTGCCACCAGCAGCCCGCACAGCTCCTACGAGCAGTACTTC
CATSSPHSSYEQYF
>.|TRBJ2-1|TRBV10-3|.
TGTGCCATCGGGGGGCGCGAGTACAATGAGCAGTTCTTC
CAIGGREYNEQFF
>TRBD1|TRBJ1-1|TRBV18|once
TGTGCCAGCTCACTCCGGGACAGGGGGCTTCGTACTGAAGCTTTCTTT
CASSLRDRGLRTEAFF
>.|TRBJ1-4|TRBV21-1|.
TGTGCCAGCAGCCCCAAAGAGGGGTCTCGCGAAAAACTGTTTTTT
CASSPKEGSREKLFF
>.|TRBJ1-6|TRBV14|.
TGTGCCAGCAGCCAAGTCGGCAGGGACAATTCACCCCTCCACTTT
CASSQVGRDNSPLHF
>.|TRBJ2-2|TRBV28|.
TGTGCCAGCAGCACCGGGCCAAACACCGGGGAGCTGTTTTTT
CASSTGPNTGELFF
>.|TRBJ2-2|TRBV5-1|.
TGCGCCAGCAGCTGGGGTGTTGGGGACACCGGGGAGCTGTTTTTT
CASSWGVGDTGELFF